The 27 T cell receptor beta chains reported below all come from one sample, sequenced in a study of shared clonotypes between healthy human individuals. Repertoires were generated with immunoSEQ multiplex PCR, while TCRdb's copy carries only in-frame clones and drops some. This sample has just over 2,000,000 clones, with just under 95% found just once. Positive CCR7 selection of CD45RO-negative cells yielded the naive CD8 cells, and terminally differentiated effector memory CD45RA+ cells were excluded. The specimen was naive CD8+ T cells sorted from blood. These receptors came from a man between 18 and 35 years old in good health.

The chain links TRBV10-1 to TRBJ1-3; possibly TRBD1 for D (5 bases). The ends were cut back, 5 bases at V and 0 bases at J, with 14 bases in the middle. The CDR3 is made up of 16 amino acids. Germline V gives CDR1 WNHNN, CDR2 SYGVQD (reference sequence). In DNA, the CDR3 is TGCGCCAGCAGTCAAGACAGAGGCCCCTCTGGAAACACCATATATTTT. The encoded protein is CASSQDRGPSGNTIYF.

This chain uses TRBV7-6 with TRBJ2-2, with D uncertain. The CDR3 is 15 residues long. Trimming shortened V by 1 base and J by 1 base, and 7 bases separated the two germline ends. Germline V gene sequence: CDR1 SGHVS, CDR2 FNYEAQ. DNA for the CDR3: TGTGCCAGCAGCTTAGGTCCGGGGAACACCGGGGAGCTGTTTTTT. Translated: CASSLGPGNTGELFF. Together with reference TRBV7-6 and TRBJ2-2, the CDR3 gives the full variable domain: GAGVSQSPRYKVTKRGQDVALRCDPISGHVSLYWYRQALGQGPEFLTYFNYEAQQDKSGLPNDRFSAERPEGSISTLTIQRTEQRDSAMYRCASSLGPGNTGELFFGEGSRLTVL.

This clone was observed a few times. The identical CDR3 is also encoded by other nucleotide sequences in the sample. The chain employs TRBV10-2 and TRBJ1-6; D perhaps matches TRBD1 (5 bases). This CDR3 is 14 amino acids long. Looked up from germline, CDR1 is WSHSY and CDR2 is SAAADI. V was cut by 4 bases and J by 7 bases, with 11 bases left in between. The CDR3 loop is CASSGGTYNSPLHF. The CDR3 DNA reads as TGCGCCAGCAGTGGGGGGACTTACAATTCACCCCTCCACTTT.

The chain combines TRBV25-1 with TRBJ2-5; either TRBD1 or TRBD2 may fit D (5 bases each). The length of the CDR3 is 17 residues. V lost 4 bases, J lost 3 bases, and 21 bases lay in between. Germline values: CDR1 MGHDK, CDR2 SYGVNS. The DNA of the CDR3 is TGTGCCAGCAGTGGTGGGGGAGTTAAGAGTGTGGAAGAGACCCAGTACTTC. Translating it yields CASSGGGVKSVEETQYF.

This chain connects TRBV7-2 to TRBJ2-5; 14 bases align to TRBD2. The CDR3 covers 16 residues. CDR1 is SGHTA, CDR2 FQGNSA, per germline. Unmatched junction bases numbered 3, after V lost 5 bases and J lost 1 base. CDR3 in DNA: TGTGCCAGCAGCCACGGGACTAGCGGGGGCCAAGAGACCCAGTACTTC. Translated: CASSHGTSGGQETQYF.

This chain connects TRBV27 to TRBJ2-1; no definite D call. Trimming took 3 bases from V and 9 from J, leaving 9 bases between them. Germline values: CDR1 MNHEY, CDR2 SMNVEV (reference sequence). This CDR3 contains 12 residues. CDR3 sequence (DNA): TGTGCCAGCAGTTTCGTGGGCAGTGAGCAGTTCTTC. This encodes CASSFVGSEQFF.

This chain connects TRBV4-1 to TRBJ2-7; 7 bases match TRBD2. V was pared by 0 bases and J by 4 bases, with 3 bases of the junction left unmatched. Germline V lookup: CDR1 MGHRA, CDR2 YSYEKL. The CDR3 consists of 14 residues. CDR3 DNA: TGCGCCAGCAGCCAAGATGGTAGCGGGTACGAGCAGTACTTC. Its translation: CASSQDGSGYEQYF.

This clone was picked up one time. The chain links TRBV6-1 to TRBJ2-1; 7 bases align to TRBD2. The CDR3 length is 14 residues. V was clipped by 2 bases and J by 5 bases; unmatched bases: 3. Germline CDR1 and CDR2: MNHNS and SASEGT. CDR3 sequence: CASSEPAGNNEQFF. The CDR3 nucleotides are TGTGCCAGCAGTGAACCAGCGGGGAACAATGAGCAGTTCTTC.

The chain combines TRBV7-6 with TRBJ2-2; D call uncertain. The CDR3 loop spans 14 amino acids. The germline gives CDR1 SGHVS, CDR2 FNYEAQ. Trimming cost V 4 bases and J 0 bases, with 6 bases left between them. The CDR3 is CASSYTTNTGELFF. The CDR3 DNA is TGTGCCAGCAGCTACACAACGAACACCGGGGAGCTGTTTTTT.

This CDR3 is CASSQFRTSGASYEQYF. The CDR3, as DNA: TGTGCCAGCAGCCAATTCCGGACTAGCGGGGCCTCCTACGAGCAGTACTTC. The rearrangement links TRBV16 to TRBJ2-7, with 12 bases matching TRBD2. Germline values: CDR1 KGHSY, CDR2 FQNENV. The CDR3 spans 17 residues. V was pared by 1 base and J by 0 bases, with 4 bases of the junction left unmatched.

The V call is TRBV27, the J call TRBJ2-1, with 9 bases identical to TRBD2. The CDR3 extends over 14 amino acids. Germline CDR1 MNHEY, CDR2 SMNVEV (reference sequence). Unmatched junction bases numbered 7, after V lost 5 bases and J lost 8 bases. The CDR3 reads CASSPLAGRDEQFF. The CDR3 bases are TGTGCCAGCAGTCCTCTAGCGGGAAGGGATGAGCAGTTCTTC.

The CDR3 DNA sequence: TGTGCCAGCAGCCCCGGGACAGGGATCTCCGAGCAGTACTTC. Translated: CASSPGTGISEQYF. V gene TRBV5-4 combines with J gene TRBJ2-7; 9 bases fit TRBD1. Per the germline V gene, CDR1 is SGHNT and CDR2 is YYREEE (reference sequence). With V trimmed by 4 bases and J by 6 bases, 8 bases remained unmatched. There are 14 residues in the CDR3.

The chain has TRBV7-9 and TRBJ2-2; D ambiguous. The CDR3 sequence is 17 residues long. Germline loops: CDR1 SEHNR, CDR2 FQNEAQ (reference sequence). Between the trimmed V and J ends, which lost 5 bases and 6 bases, there was a span of 22 bases. The CDR3 coding sequence is TGTGCCAGCAGCCCCATGGCATTGCTTCAAAGGGCCGGGGAGCTGTTTTTT. Residues: CASSPMALLQRAGELFF.

The genes are TRBV5-1 and TRBJ2-7; tentatively, D is TRBD1 (6 bases). In germline, CDR1 is SGHRS, CDR2 YFSETQ. The CDR3 spans 14 residues. V lost 5 bases and J lost 0, with 12 bases in between. This CDR3 reads CASSRQGSSYEQYF. In DNA, the CDR3 is TGCGCCAGCAGTCGTCAGGGGAGCTCCTACGAGCAGTACTTC.

This chain uses TRBV6-6 with TRBJ1-2; TRBD1 matches at 7 bases. V was pared by 7 bases and J by 7 bases, with 15 bases of the junction left unmatched. Germline V gene sequence: CDR1 MNHNY, CDR2 SVGAGI (reference sequence). CDR3 length equals 15 residues. In nucleotides, the CDR3 is TGTGCCAGCATTCCCCTTAGCGACAGGGTGACTGGCTACACCTTC. It specifies CASIPLSDRVTGYTF.

The rearrangement uses TRBV5-1 and TRBJ2-1; TRBD2 agrees at 8 bases. This CDR3 has 13 amino acids. The germline gives CDR1 SGHRS, CDR2 YFSETQ. The V gene end was trimmed by 4 bases and the J gene end by 8 bases; junction bases not matched to a gene: 5. CDR3 in DNA: TGCGCCAGCAGCCCCACTAGCGGTCATGAGCAGTTCTTC. As protein: CASSPTSGHEQFF.

The chain couples TRBV5-1 to TRBJ2-2; 8 bases line up with TRBD1. The CDR3 has 14 amino acids. CDR1 is SGHRS, CDR2 YFSETQ, per germline. Trimming at V came to 3 bases and at J to 6 bases, leaving 4 bases not matched to a gene. The CDR3 DNA reads as TGCGCCAGCAGCTCCGACAGGGGCGCCGGGGAGCTGTTTTTT. Translated, it gives CASSSDRGAGELFF.

Note on this clone: The sample carries other DNA sequences with the same CDR3. This chain uses TRBV6-5 with TRBJ2-1; no definite D call. There are 14 residues in the CDR3. The V gene's germline CDR1 is MNHEY and CDR2 SVGAGI. V dropped 2 bases and J dropped 0 bases, with 5 bases sitting between them. In DNA, the CDR3 is TGTGCCAGCAGTTACGCCGACTCCTACAATGAGCAGTTCTTC. Translation: CASSYADSYNEQFF.

The rearrangement links TRBV5-1 to TRBJ2-2, with 7 bases lining up with TRBD1. Per the germline V gene, CDR1 is SGHRS and CDR2 is YFSETQ. The V and J ends lost 5 bases and 4 bases, in that order; junction bases with no gene match: 5. The CDR3 loop spans 14 amino acids. The DNA of the CDR3 is TGCGCCAGCAGTCGAACAGGGGCCACCGGGGAGCTGTTTTTT. Encoded protein: CASSRTGATGELFF.

The chain uses TRBV27 and TRBJ2-2, with 8 bases matching TRBD1. V shed 6 bases, J shed 6 bases, and the junction held 6 bases outside the gene matches. CDR3 size: 14 residues. Germline V gene sequence: CDR1 MNHEY, CDR2 SMNVEV (reference sequence). The CDR3 spells CASRIQGAAGELFF. CDR3 bases: TGTGCCAGCAGGATTCAGGGGGCGGCCGGGGAGCTGTTTTTT.

This chain joins TRBV5-1 and TRBJ2-5, with a weak D call TRBD1 (6 bases). V lost 3 bases, J lost 5 bases, and 17 bases lay in between. The germline CDR1 and CDR2 sequences are SGHRS and YFSETQ. The CDR3 runs 15 residues. The CDR3 DNA reads as TGCGCCAGCAGCTGGTTTAACAGGGAGAGGGAGACCCAGTACTTC. This translates into CASSWFNRERETQYF.

This clone was observed once. The sample holds other DNA sequences that translate to the same CDR3. J is TRBJ1-3 and V is TRBV4-1, with D unclear. V gave up 1 base and J gave up 3 bases, with 4 bases separating them. The CDR3 has 13 amino acids. Germline assignment: CDR1 MGHRA and CDR2 YSYEKL. The DNA of the CDR3 is TGCGCCAGCAGCCAAGGTGTTGGAAACACCATATATTTT. It encodes CASSQGVGNTIYF.

The CDR3 loop reads CASSQLAGASTDTQYF. The CDR3 nucleotides are TGTGCCAGCAGCCAACTGGCGGGCGCTAGCACAGATACGCAGTATTTT. The rearrangement joins TRBV4-2 to TRBJ2-3, with D perhaps TRBD2 (5 bases). Germline V gives CDR1 LGHNA, CDR2 YNFKEQ. This CDR3 has 16 residues. Between the trimmed V and J ends, which lost 2 bases and 0 bases, there was a span of 12 bases.

The chain couples TRBV6-5 to TRBJ1-5, with a possible D match to TRBD1 (5 bases). The CDR3 totals 14 residues. The V end was cut by 4 bases, the J end by 7 bases, with 14 bases between. Germline V CDR1 and CDR2: MNHEY, SVGAGI. The CDR3 bases are TGTGCCAGCAGTTTCCTCGGGACTACGCAGCCCCAGCATTTT. Its translation is CASSFLGTTQPQHF.

This clone was seen once. This same CDR3 is encoded by further DNA sequences in the sample. The chain is built from TRBV27 and TRBJ1-5; D not certain. In germline, CDR1 is MNHEY, CDR2 SMNVEV (reference sequence). The V and J ends lost 4 bases and 0 bases respectively, with 7 bases between them. CDR3 length: 14 residues. The chain's CDR3 is CASSSGDSNQPQHF. The CDR3 nucleotides are TGTGCCAGCAGTTCCGGGGATAGCAATCAGCCCCAGCATTTT.

About this clone itself: The same CDR3 is also encoded by other DNA sequences in this sample. This sequence joins TRBV11-2 and TRBJ2-7; D call uncertain. Germline V lookup: CDR1 SGHAT, CDR2 FQNNGV. V was shortened by 1 base and J by 0 bases, with 7 bases between the two germline ends. This CDR3 has 14 amino acids. The CDR3 region has the DNA TGTGCCAGCAGCTTAGGTGGACCCTCCTACGAGCAGTACTTC. Translated, it gives CASSLGGPSYEQYF.

The V and J genes are TRBV7-9 and TRBJ1-2; D not resolved. CDR3 length: 15 residues. Germline CDR1 reads SEHNR; CDR2 reads FQNEAQ (reference sequence). The V and J ends lost 5 bases and 6 bases respectively, with 19 bases between them. The DNA of the CDR3 is TGTGCCAGCAGCCCACTTCGGCAGGACTACGATGGCTACACCTTC. This gives the protein CASSPLRQDYDGYTF.